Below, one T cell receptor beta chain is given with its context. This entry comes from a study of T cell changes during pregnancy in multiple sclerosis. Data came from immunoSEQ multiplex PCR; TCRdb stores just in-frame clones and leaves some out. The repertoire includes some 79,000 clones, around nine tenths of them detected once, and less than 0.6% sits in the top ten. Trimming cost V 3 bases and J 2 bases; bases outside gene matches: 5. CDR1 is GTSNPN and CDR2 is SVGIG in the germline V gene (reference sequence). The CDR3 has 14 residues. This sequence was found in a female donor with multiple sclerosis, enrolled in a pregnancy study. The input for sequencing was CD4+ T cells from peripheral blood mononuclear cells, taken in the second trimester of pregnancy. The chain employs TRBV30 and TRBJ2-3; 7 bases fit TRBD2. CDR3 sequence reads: CAWSGGTITDTQYF. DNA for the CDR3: TGTGCCTGGAGCGGTGGGACTATCACAGATACGCAGTATTTT.